What follows are 27 T cell receptor beta chains derived from one specimen sequenced in a study of T cell repertoires in cytomegalovirus infection. TCRdb fed the reads into MiXCR, producing one record per CDR3 protein. This sample yields around 49,000 distinct CDR3 sequences, of which around 18% are seen a single time; about 30% belongs to the top ten. Antigens for these TCRs are unknown. Specimen: CD8+ T cells from cultured PBMCs, collected from culture after CMV antigen stimulation. Receptors originate from a human donor in good health (CMV status not recorded). Some clones in this sample may be carry-over from other donors' samples.

The chain combines TRBV27 with TRBJ1-2; 10 bases are a match to TRBD1. V trimming: 4 bases; J trimming: 5 bases; junction bases outside the gene matches: 4. The germline V gene encodes CDR1 MNHEY and CDR2 SMNVEV (reference sequence). The length of the CDR3 is 14 residues. The CDR3 is CASSSPGQGYGYTF. CDR3 nucleotides: TGTGCCAGCAGTTCACCGGGACAGGGGTATGGCTACACCTTC.

The chain links TRBV14 to TRBJ2-6; D is perhaps TRBD2 (5 bases). V lost 4 bases and J 0 bases, leaving 10 bases between the germline ends. Germline V lookup: CDR1 SGHDN, CDR2 FVKESK. The CDR3 contains 16 residues. As DNA, the CDR3 is TGTGCCAGCAGCCTCGGACTGTACTCTGGGGCCAACGTCCTGACTTTC. Residues: CASSLGLYSGANVLTF.

This clonotype was seen a few times. The rearrangement joins TRBV27 to TRBJ2-5; no clear D. The germline V and J ends were trimmed by 2 bases and 1 base, with 11 bases remaining between them. The germline CDR1 and CDR2 sequences are MNHEY and SMNVEV (reference sequence). The CDR3 sequence is 15 residues long. CDR3 bases: TGTGCCAGCAGTTTAACTTTAACAGCCCAAGAGACCCAGTACTTC. Amino acid sequence: CASSLTLTAQETQYF.

The rearrangement links TRBV27 to TRBJ2-1; D not certain. V lost 5 bases and J 6 bases, leaving 17 bases between the germline ends. The CDR3 has 15 amino acids. CDR1 is MNHEY, CDR2 SMNVEV, per germline (reference sequence). The DNA of the CDR3 is TGTGCCAGCAGTCTTCCGGGCCCGATTTTCAATGAGCAGTTCTTC. Translated, it gives CASSLPGPIFNEQFF.

The chain links TRBV7-2 to TRBJ1-1, with D possibly being TRBD1 (5 bases). In germline, CDR1 is SGHTA, CDR2 FQGNSA. This CDR3 comprises 13 residues. V shed 7 bases and J shed 8 bases, with 17 bases lying between them. CDR3 residues: CASTLGVGREAFF. DNA of the CDR3: TGTGCCAGCACTTTAGGGGTGGGAAGGGAAGCTTTCTTT. Supplemented by reference TRBV7-2 and TRBJ1-1, the full variable domain reads GAGVSQSPSNKVTEKGKDVELRCDPISGHTALYWYRQSLGQGLEFLIYFQGNSAPDKSGLPSDRFSAERTGGSVSTLTIQRTQQEDSAVYLCASTLGVGREAFFGQGTRLTVV.

The CDR3 loop reads CASSLSRGLVIYEQFF. CDR3 nucleotide sequence: TGTGCCAGCAGCTTATCCCGCGGACTAGTCATTTATGAGCAGTTCTTC. The V and J genes are TRBV7-6 and TRBJ2-1; 7 bases fit TRBD2. The V segment lost 2 bases and the J segment 8 bases; nucleotides outside the gene matches: 12. The CDR3 is made up of 16 amino acids. Germline-derived CDR1 and CDR2 are SGHVS and FNYEAQ.

This clonotype was recorded a few times. The chain is built from TRBV4-2 and TRBJ1-4, with a possible D match to TRBD1 (5 bases). There are 16 residues in the CDR3. The germline CDR1 and CDR2 sequences are LGHNA and YNFKEQ. V dropped 0 bases and J dropped 4 bases, with 12 bases sitting between them. The CDR3 sequence: CASSQDFGTGNEKLFF. CDR3 in DNA: TGTGCCAGCAGCCAAGATTTCGGGACCGGTAATGAAAAACTGTTTTTT.

Many counts were recorded for this clonotype. V and J are TRBV7-3 and TRBJ1-1; D not certain. The CDR3 has 13 residues. V was shortened by 4 bases and J by 2 bases, with 8 bases between the two germline ends. Germline CDR1 is SGHTA and CDR2 is FQGTGA. CDR3 nucleotide sequence: TGTGCCAGCAGCTCCTCAGACAACACTGAAGCTTTCTTT. Translated, it gives CASSSSDNTEAFF.

The chain links TRBV7-9 to TRBJ2-7; TRBD2 aligns across 9 bases. V dropped 5 bases and J dropped 5; count of bases not matched to a gene: 7. CDR3 size: 14 residues. Germline assignment: CDR1 SEHNR and CDR2 FQNEAQ (reference sequence). The CDR3 coding sequence is TGTGCCAGCAGCCGAACCGGGACTAGCAACGAGCAGTACTTC. Protein: CASSRTGTSNEQYF.

A few counts support this clonotype. V gene TRBV6-6 combines with J gene TRBJ2-6; D call uncertain. This CDR3 spans 18 amino acids. The V end lost 2 bases, the J end lost 0 bases, and 14 bases lay between the germline ends. CDR1 is MNHNY and CDR2 is SVGAGI in the germline V gene (reference sequence). DNA of the CDR3: TGTGCCAGCAGTTACCGGGCCTTGCTTCCCTCTGGGGCCAACGTCCTGACTTTC. Protein product: CASSYRALLPSGANVLTF.

The J gene is TRBJ2-1, the V gene TRBV7-6; 10 bases are shared with TRBD2. The CDR3 is made up of 18 amino acids. J gave up 9 bases and V 0 bases, and 14 bases lay outside the gene matches. Germline CDR1 is SGHVS and CDR2 is FNYEAQ. DNA for the CDR3: TGTGCCAGCAGCTTAGCCGTACTAGCGGGAATCCTTCCTCGTGAGCAGTTCTTC. It yields the protein CASSLAVLAGILPREQFF. Complete variable domain (other parts from reference TRBV7-6 and TRBJ2-1): GAGVSQSPRYKVTKRGQDVALRCDPISGHVSLYWYRQALGQGPEFLTYFNYEAQQDKSGLPNDRFSAERPEGSISTLTIQRTEQRDSAMYRCASSLAVLAGILPREQFFGPGTRLTVL.

This clonotype has more than one count but fewer than ten. The chain links TRBV7-6 to TRBJ1-1; D gene unclear. The CDR3 totals 11 residues. The germline CDR1 and CDR2 sequences are SGHVS and FNYEAQ. The V end was cut by 6 bases, the J end by 8 bases, with 10 bases between. The chain's CDR3 is CASRSGSEAFF. CDR3 in DNA: TGTGCCAGCAGGTCGGGATCCGAAGCTTTCTTT. Looking up the rest from reference TRBV7-6 and TRBJ1-1 gives the full variable domain: GAGVSQSPRYKVTKRGQDVALRCDPISGHVSLYWYRQALGQGPEFLTYFNYEAQQDKSGLPNDRFSAERPEGSISTLTIQRTEQRDSAMYRCASRSGSEAFFGQGTRLTVV.

This clonotype was seen only a few times. J is TRBJ2-3 and V is TRBV7-8; 13 bases fit TRBD2. CDR1 and CDR2 from the germline V gene are SGHVS and FQNEAQ. This CDR3 contains 17 residues. With 7 bases clipped from V and 0 bases from J, the junction kept 7 bases outside the gene matches. CDR3 amino acids: CASMWGLAGFSTDTQYF. The CDR3 region has the DNA TGTGCCAGCATGTGGGGACTAGCGGGGTTTAGCACAGATACGCAGTATTTT. The full variable domain, with the rest looked up from reference TRBV7-8 and TRBJ2-3, is GAGVSQSPRYKVAKRGQDVALRCDPISGHVSLFWYQQALGQGPEFLTYFQNEAQLDKSGLPSDRFFAERPEGSVSTLKIQRTQQEDSAVYLCASMWGLAGFSTDTQYFGPGTRLTVL.

Sample share makes this clonotype medium-sized. The gene calls are TRBV27 and TRBJ1-5; D is unclear. CDR1 is MNHEY and CDR2 is SMNVEV in the germline V gene (reference sequence). The V gene lost 3 bases and the J gene lost 0 bases, with 3 bases spanning the gap. The CDR3 totals 13 residues. The CDR3 bases are TGTGCCAGCAGTTTGGGTAGCAATCAGCCCCAGCATTTT. It encodes CASSLGSNQPQHF.

This clonotype has at least ten counts. The chain carries TRBV7-9 and TRBJ1-1; D unclear. Germline V CDR1 and CDR2: SEHNR, FQNEAQ (reference sequence). The germline V and J ends were trimmed by 1 base and 1 base, with 4 bases remaining between them. The length of the CDR3 is 13 residues. This CDR3 is CASSLEANTEAFF. In nucleotides, the CDR3 is TGTGCCAGCAGCTTAGAAGCGAACACTGAAGCTTTCTTT.

This clonotype has more than one count but fewer than ten. The V and J genes are TRBV6-5 and TRBJ1-2; TRBD1 aligns across 10 bases. Germline CDR1 reads MNHEY; CDR2 reads SVGAGI. V was clipped by 2 bases and J by 5 bases; unmatched bases: 2. The CDR3 length is 14 residues. The CDR3 DNA is TGTGCCAGCAGTTACAGGGACAGGGGTTATGGCTACACCTTC. The encoded protein is CASSYRDRGYGYTF.

J is TRBJ2-7 and V is TRBV19, with a tentative D call TRBD1 (5 bases). CDR1 and CDR2 from the germline V gene are LNHDA and SQIVND (reference sequence). V was shortened by 4 bases and J by 0 bases, with 16 bases between the two germline ends. CDR3 length equals 16 residues. The CDR3 here is CASSTLQGAVSYEQYF. The CDR3 DNA sequence: TGTGCCAGTAGTACGTTACAAGGGGCAGTCTCCTACGAGCAGTACTTC.

This clonotype appeared a few times. The chain links TRBV28 to TRBJ1-1; no firm D call. V was shortened by 5 bases and J by 5 bases, with 9 bases between the two germline ends. Germline V gene lookup returns CDR1 MDHEN and CDR2 SYDVKM. The CDR3 consists of 12 residues. DNA of the CDR3: TGTGCCAGCAGTGAAGGGTTTACTGAAGCTTTCTTT. This sequence encodes CASSEGFTEAFF.

Only a few counts were recorded for this clonotype. V usage is TRBV7-2 and J usage is TRBJ2-3; D remains unclear. The CDR3 spans 17 residues. V was trimmed by 3 bases and J by 3 bases, leaving 19 bases between them. Looked up from germline, CDR1 is SGHTA and CDR2 is FQGNSA. CDR3 in amino acids: CASSLGRLIDSTDTQYF. The CDR3 DNA is TGTGCCAGCAGCTTGGGCCGGCTCATAGATAGTACAGATACGCAGTATTTT.

The V gene is TRBV7-2, the J gene TRBJ2-1, with 11 bases identical to TRBD2. Germline trimming cut 2 bases from V and 1 base from J; bases unmatched to any gene: 7. Germline V CDR1 and CDR2: SGHTA, FQGNSA. The CDR3 sequence is 18 residues long. CDR3 nucleotide sequence: TGTGCCAGCAGCTTATTGCTAGCGGGGGGATTATCCTACAATGAGCAGTTCTTC. Its translation: CASSLLLAGGLSYNEQFF.

The chain is built from TRBV7-6 and TRBJ2-5; D possibly corresponds to TRBD2 (5 bases). Between the trimmed V and J ends, which lost 2 bases and 1 base, there was a span of 14 bases. From germline, CDR1 is SGHVS and CDR2 FNYEAQ. This CDR3 has 16 residues. CDR3 in amino acids: CASSLLFLAGQETQYF. CDR3 bases: TGTGCCAGCAGCTTACTTTTCCTAGCTGGCCAAGAGACCCAGTACTTC. Variable domain in full (rest from reference TRBV7-6 and TRBJ2-5): GAGVSQSPRYKVTKRGQDVALRCDPISGHVSLYWYRQALGQGPEFLTYFNYEAQQDKSGLPNDRFSAERPEGSISTLTIQRTEQRDSAMYRCASSLLFLAGQETQYFGPGTRLLVL.

This clonotype is medium-sized by share. CDR3 nucleotide sequence: TGTGCCAGCAGCTTAGGATCTCAGTCGGGTCATACGCAGTATTTT. Translated, it gives CASSLGSQSGHTQYF. This chain uses TRBV7-2 with TRBJ2-3; unclear D gene. V was trimmed by 1 base and J by 7 bases, leaving 15 bases between them. Germline V lookup: CDR1 SGHTA, CDR2 FQGNSA. The CDR3 sequence is 15 residues long.

This clonotype appeared many times. This chain joins TRBV7-2 and TRBJ2-3, with TRBD2 matching 10 bases. The CDR3 is 20 residues long. Germline V CDR1 and CDR2: SGHTA, FQGNSA. J lost 3 bases, V lost 5 bases, and 20 bases had no gene match. This CDR3 is CASSQERLAGVRRGTDTQYF. For the CDR3, the DNA is TGTGCCAGCAGCCAAGAACGGCTAGCGGGGGTCCGACGGGGAACAGATACGCAGTATTTT.

This sequence joins TRBV7-8 and TRBJ2-7; 7 bases align to TRBD2. Per the germline V gene, CDR1 is SGHVS and CDR2 is FQNEAQ. The CDR3 runs to 15 residues. J gave up 5 bases and V 2 bases, and 9 bases lay outside the gene matches. Here the CDR3 reads CASSLIPGTNHEQYF. The CDR3 nucleotides read TGTGCCAGCAGCTTAATCCCCGGGACTAATCACGAGCAGTACTTC.

The J gene is TRBJ1-1, the V gene TRBV6-2 or TRBV6-3, with a possible D match to TRBD1 (5 bases). CDR3 size: 16 residues. CDR1 and CDR2 (germline): MNHEY, SVGEGT. Trimming shortened V by 1 base and J by 0 bases, and 12 bases separated the two germline ends. The DNA of the CDR3 is TGTGCCAGCAGTTACTACCGGGACCGAATGAACACTGAAGCTTTCTTT. As protein: CASSYYRDRMNTEAFF.

The chain employs TRBV12-3 or TRBV12-4 and TRBJ1-5, with D uncertain. V lost 8 bases and J lost 4, with 9 bases in between. The CDR3 runs to 12 residues. The CDR3 DNA follows: TGTGCCAGCCTATCTGGGAATCAGCCCCAGCATTTT. Its protein is CASLSGNQPQHF.

J is TRBJ1-2 and V is TRBV6-6; possibly TRBD1 for D (5 bases). V was clipped by 7 bases and J by 3 bases, with 18 bases between them. This CDR3 region has 15 residues. Per germline, CDR1 MNHNY and CDR2 SVGAGI (reference sequence). Written as DNA, the CDR3 is TGTGCCAGCACCGAGGGGCAGGGCCCTTACTATGGCTACACCTTC. It codes for CASTEGQGPYYGYTF.